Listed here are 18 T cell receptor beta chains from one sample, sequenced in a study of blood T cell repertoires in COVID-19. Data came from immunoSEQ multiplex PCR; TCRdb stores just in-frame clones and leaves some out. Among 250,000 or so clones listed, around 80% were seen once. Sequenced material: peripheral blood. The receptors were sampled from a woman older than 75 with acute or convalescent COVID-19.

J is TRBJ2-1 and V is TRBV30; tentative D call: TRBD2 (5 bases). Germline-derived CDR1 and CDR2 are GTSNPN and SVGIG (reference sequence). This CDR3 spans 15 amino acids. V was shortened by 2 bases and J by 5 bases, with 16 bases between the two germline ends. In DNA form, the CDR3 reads TGTGCCTGGAGTCTTACAAGCGGAGGTCACAATGAGCAGTTCTTC. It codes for CAWSLTSGGHNEQFF.

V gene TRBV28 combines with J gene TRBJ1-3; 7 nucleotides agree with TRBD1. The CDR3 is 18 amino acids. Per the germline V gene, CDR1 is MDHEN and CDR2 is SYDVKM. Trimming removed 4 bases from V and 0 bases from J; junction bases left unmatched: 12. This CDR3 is CASSSGTARPVSGNTIYF. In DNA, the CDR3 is TGTGCCAGCAGTTCCGGGACAGCCCGACCAGTCTCTGGAAACACCATATATTTT.

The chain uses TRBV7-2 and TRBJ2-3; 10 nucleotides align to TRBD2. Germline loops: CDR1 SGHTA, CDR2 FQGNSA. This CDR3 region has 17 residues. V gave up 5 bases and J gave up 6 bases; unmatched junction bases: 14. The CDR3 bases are TGTGCCAGCAGCACGCAAACAGCGGGAGGGGGACGGGATACGCAGTATTTT. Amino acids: CASSTQTAGGGRDTQYF. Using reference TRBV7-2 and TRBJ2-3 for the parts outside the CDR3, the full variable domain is GAGVSQSPSNKVTEKGKDVELRCDPISGHTALYWYRQSLGQGLEFLIYFQGNSAPDKSGLPSDRFSAERTGGSVSTLTIQRTQQEDSAVYLCASSTQTAGGGRDTQYFGPGTRLTVL.

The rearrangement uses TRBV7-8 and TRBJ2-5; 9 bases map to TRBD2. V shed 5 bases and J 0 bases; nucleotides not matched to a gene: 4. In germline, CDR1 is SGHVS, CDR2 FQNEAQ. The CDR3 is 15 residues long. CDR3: CASSPLAGNQETQYF. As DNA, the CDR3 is TGTGCCAGCAGCCCCCTAGCGGGGAACCAAGAGACCCAGTACTTC. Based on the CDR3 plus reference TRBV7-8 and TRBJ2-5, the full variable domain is GAGVSQSPRYKVAKRGQDVALRCDPISGHVSLFWYQQALGQGPEFLTYFQNEAQLDKSGLPSDRFFAERPEGSVSTLKIQRTQQEDSAVYLCASSPLAGNQETQYFGPGTRLLVL.

The CDR3 loop reads CASSLFRQGVDEKLFF. CDR3 DNA: TGTGCCAGCAGTTTATTTCGACAGGGGGTTGATGAAAAACTGTTTTTT. The V call is TRBV27, the J call TRBJ1-4, with 9 positions matching TRBD1. Germline V gene sequence: CDR1 MNHEY, CDR2 SMNVEV (reference sequence). V gave up 1 base and J gave up 6 bases; unmatched junction bases: 6. The CDR3 totals 16 residues.

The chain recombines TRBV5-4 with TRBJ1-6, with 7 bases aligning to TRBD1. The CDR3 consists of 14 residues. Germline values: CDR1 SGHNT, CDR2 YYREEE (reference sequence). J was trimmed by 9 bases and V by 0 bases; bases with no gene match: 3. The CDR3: CASSLGQGSSPLHF. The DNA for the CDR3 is TGTGCCAGCAGCTTGGGACAGGGTAGTTCACCCCTCCACTTT.

The CDR3: CASSYSPGAHYEQYF. CDR3 bases: TGTGCCAGCAGTTACTCGCCAGGGGCTCATTACGAGCAGTACTTC. The chain joins TRBV6-5 to TRBJ2-7; maybe TRBD1 (6 bases). In germline, CDR1 is MNHEY, CDR2 SVGAGI. The CDR3 consists of 15 residues. With 0 bases removed from V and 4 bases from J, the gap between germline ends came to 13 bases.

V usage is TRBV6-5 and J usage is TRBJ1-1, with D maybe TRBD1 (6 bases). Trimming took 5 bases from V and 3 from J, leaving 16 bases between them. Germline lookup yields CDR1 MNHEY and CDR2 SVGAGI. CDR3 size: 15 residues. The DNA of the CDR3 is TGTGCCAGCAGTCTTGCGGGGGGCAAGTACACTGAAGCTTTCTTT. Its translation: CASSLAGGKYTEAFF.

The CDR3 DNA reads TGTGCCAGCAGCCCCCCGGGACAGGGAGGAAACACCATATATTTT. Its translation is CASSPPGQGGNTIYF. The chain combines TRBV7-9 with TRBJ1-3; 9 bases match TRBD1. The CDR3 totals 15 residues. Per the germline V gene, CDR1 is SEHNR and CDR2 is FQNEAQ (reference sequence). V was clipped by 5 bases and J by 4 bases; unmatched bases: 6.

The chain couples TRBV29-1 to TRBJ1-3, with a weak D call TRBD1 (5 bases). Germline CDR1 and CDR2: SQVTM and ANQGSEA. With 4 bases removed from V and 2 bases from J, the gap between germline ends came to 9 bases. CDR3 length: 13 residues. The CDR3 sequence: CSVAPGAGNTIYF. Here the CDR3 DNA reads TGCAGCGTTGCCCCGGGGGCTGGAAACACCATATATTTT.

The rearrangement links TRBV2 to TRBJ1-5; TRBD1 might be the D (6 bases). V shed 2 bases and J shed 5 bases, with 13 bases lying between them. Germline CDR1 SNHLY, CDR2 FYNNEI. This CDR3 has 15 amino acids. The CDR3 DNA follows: TGTGCCAGCAGTGAAAGGGGGTCGGGGTATCAGCCCCAGCATTTT. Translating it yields CASSERGSGYQPQHF. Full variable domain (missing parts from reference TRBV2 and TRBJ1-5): EPEVTQTPSHQVTQMGQEVILRCVPISNHLYFYWYRQILGQKVEFLVSFYNNEISEKSEIFDDQFSVERPDGSNFTLKIRSTKLEDSAMYFCASSERGSGYQPQHFGDGTRLSIL.

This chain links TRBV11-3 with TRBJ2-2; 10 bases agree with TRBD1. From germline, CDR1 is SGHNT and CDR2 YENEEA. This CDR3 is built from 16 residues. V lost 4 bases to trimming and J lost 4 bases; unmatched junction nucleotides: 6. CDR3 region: CASSSTGGAGTGELFF. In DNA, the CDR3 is TGTGCCAGCAGCTCGACAGGGGGCGCGGGCACCGGGGAGCTGTTTTTT.

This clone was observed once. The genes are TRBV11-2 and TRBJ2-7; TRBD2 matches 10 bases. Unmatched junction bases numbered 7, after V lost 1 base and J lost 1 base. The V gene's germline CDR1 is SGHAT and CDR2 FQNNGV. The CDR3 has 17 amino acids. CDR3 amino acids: CASSLAFGTSVSYEQYF. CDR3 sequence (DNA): TGTGCCAGCAGCTTAGCGTTTGGGACTAGCGTTTCCTACGAGCAGTACTTC.

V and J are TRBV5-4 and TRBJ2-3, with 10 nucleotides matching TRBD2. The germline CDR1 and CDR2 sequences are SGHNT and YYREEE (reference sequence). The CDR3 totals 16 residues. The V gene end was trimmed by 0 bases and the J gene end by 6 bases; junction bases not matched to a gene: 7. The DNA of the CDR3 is TGTGCCAGCAGCTTGGGAGGGGGACTAGCGTCGGATACGCAGTATTTT. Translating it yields CASSLGGGLASDTQYF.

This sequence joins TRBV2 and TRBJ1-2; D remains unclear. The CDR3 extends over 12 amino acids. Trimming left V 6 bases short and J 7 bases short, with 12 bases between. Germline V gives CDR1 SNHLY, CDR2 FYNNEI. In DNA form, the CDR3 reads TGTGCCAGCAGGGAGGATATGGGTGGCTACACCTTC. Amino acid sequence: CASREDMGGYTF.

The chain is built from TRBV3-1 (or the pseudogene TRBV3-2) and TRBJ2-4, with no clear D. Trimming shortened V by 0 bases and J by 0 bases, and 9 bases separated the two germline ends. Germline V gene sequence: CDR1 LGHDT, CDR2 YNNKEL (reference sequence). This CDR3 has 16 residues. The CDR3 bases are TGTGCCAGCAGCCAAGATCGTACAAAAGCCAAAAACATTCAGTACTTC. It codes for CASSQDRTKAKNIQYF.

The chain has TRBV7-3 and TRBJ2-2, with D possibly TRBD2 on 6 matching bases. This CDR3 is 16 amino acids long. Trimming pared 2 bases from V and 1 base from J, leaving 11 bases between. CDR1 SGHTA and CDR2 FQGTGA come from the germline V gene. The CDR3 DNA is TGTGCCAGCAGCTTAGGCTGGGGGGAGAACACCGGGGAGCTGTTTTTT. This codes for CASSLGWGENTGELFF.

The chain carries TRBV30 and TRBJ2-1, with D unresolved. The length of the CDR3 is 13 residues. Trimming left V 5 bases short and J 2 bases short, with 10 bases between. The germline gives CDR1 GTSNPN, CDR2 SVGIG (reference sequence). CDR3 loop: CAWGSFTYNEQFF. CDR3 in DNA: TGTGCCTGGGGGTCTTTTACCTACAATGAGCAGTTCTTC.